The 14 T cell receptor beta chains below were found in one sample sequenced in a study of shared clonotypes between healthy human individuals. Method: immunoSEQ multiplex PCR; TCRdb's copy keeps in-frame clones and lacks some. The sample includes almost 700,000 clones, about 90% seen only once; the top ten take approximately 25%. Naive CD8 cells were CD45RO-negative, positively selected for CCR7, excluding terminally differentiated effector memory CD45RA+ cells. The material sequenced was naive CD8+ T cells sorted from blood. The receptors here all came from a man younger than 45 in good health.

This clone was counted once. This chain uses TRBV4-3 with TRBJ1-1, with D perhaps TRBD1 (6 bases). V was clipped by 1 base and J by 1 base, with 13 bases between them. In germline, CDR1 is LGHNA, CDR2 YSLEER. The CDR3 runs 16 residues. The DNA for the CDR3 is TGCGCCAGCAGCCAAGGACAGGCAAGGGGGAACACTGAAGCTTTCTTT. Translating it yields CASSQGQARGNTEAFF.

The V and J genes are TRBV6-5 and TRBJ2-2; D unresolved. Germline-derived CDR1 and CDR2 are MNHEY and SVGAGI. V was shortened by 0 bases and J by 6 bases, with 8 bases between the two germline ends. The CDR3 loop spans 14 amino acids. CDR3 in DNA: TGTGCCAGCAGTTACTCGCCAGGCGCCGGGGAGCTGTTTTTT. Amino acids: CASSYSPGAGELFF.

The chain employs TRBV7-9 and TRBJ2-7; 12 bases are shared with TRBD2. The V segment lost 6 bases and the J segment 3 bases; nucleotides outside the gene matches: 6. This CDR3 contains 15 residues. CDR1 is SEHNR, CDR2 FQNEAQ, per germline (reference sequence). The CDR3 loop reads CASRPPSGRDYEQYF. Here the CDR3 DNA reads TGTGCCAGCAGACCACCTAGCGGGAGGGACTACGAGCAGTACTTC.

V gene TRBV4-1 combines with J gene TRBJ2-2, with TRBD1 identical over 8 bases. The germline gives CDR1 MGHRA, CDR2 YSYEKL. The CDR3 has 18 amino acids. V lost 0 bases, J lost 7 bases, and 13 bases stayed unmatched. DNA of the CDR3: TGCGCCAGCAGCCAAGATAGGCAGGGGGCGATTATTAGCGGGGAGCTGTTTTTT. It codes for CASSQDRQGAIISGELFF.

This clone was recorded a few times. Other DNA variants within this sample encode the same CDR3. J is TRBJ2-7 and V is TRBV29-1; 9 bases are a match to TRBD1. The germline V gene encodes CDR1 SQVTM and CDR2 ANQGSEA. The CDR3 covers 13 residues. Trimming removed 4 bases from V and 2 bases from J; junction bases left unmatched: 3. The CDR3 sequence is CSVGGTGTYEQYF. The CDR3, as DNA: TGCAGCGTTGGGGGGACAGGGACCTACGAGCAGTACTTC.

Turning to this clone: The sample carries other DNA sequences with the same CDR3. J is TRBJ1-1 and V is TRBV7-9; the D is unclear. The CDR3 loop spans 12 amino acids. Trimming shortened V by 2 bases and J by 2 bases, and 3 bases separated the two germline ends. Germline assignment: CDR1 SEHNR and CDR2 FQNEAQ (reference sequence). The CDR3 is CASSLLNTEAFF. The CDR3 DNA reads as TGTGCCAGCAGCTTACTTAACACTGAAGCTTTCTTT.

The gene calls are TRBV6-1 and TRBJ2-2, with 10 bases matching TRBD2. V shed 1 base, J shed 6 bases, and the junction held 8 bases outside the gene matches. Germline V lookup: CDR1 MNHNS, CDR2 SASEGT. The length of the CDR3 is 17 residues. The DNA of the CDR3 is TGTGCCAGCAGTGAAGTTATACTAGCGGGAAGGGCCGGGGAGCTGTTTTTT. Amino acid sequence: CASSEVILAGRAGELFF.

The chain recombines TRBV5-6 with TRBJ2-7; unclear D gene. V was pared by 3 bases and J by 2 bases, with 9 bases between. Germline assignment: CDR1 SGHDT and CDR2 YYEEEE. There are 13 residues in the CDR3. This chain's CDR3 is CASSWTQPYEQYF. The DNA of the CDR3 is TGTGCCAGCAGCTGGACCCAGCCCTACGAGCAGTACTTC.

This chain uses TRBV5-6 with TRBJ2-7; D might be TRBD2 (7 bases). CDR3 size: 13 residues. V dropped 2 bases and J dropped 7 bases, with 13 bases sitting between them. Germline V lookup: CDR1 SGHDT, CDR2 YYEEEE. DNA for the CDR3: TGTGCCAGCAGCTTCGGCGGGGGCGTAGAGCAGTACTTC. It encodes CASSFGGGVEQYF.

This clone was seen a handful of times. The V gene is TRBV30, the J gene TRBJ1-5; D not resolved. The CDR3 runs 13 residues. Germline lookup yields CDR1 GTSNPN and CDR2 SVGIG (reference sequence). The V end was cut by 3 bases, the J end by 5 bases, with 11 bases between. The CDR3 DNA reads as TGTGCCTGGAGCTCGGAGGATTATCAGCCCCAGCATTTT. As protein: CAWSSEDYQPQHF.

This clone was seen a handful of times. V and J are TRBV10-1 and TRBJ1-1; D gene unclear. This CDR3 has 13 residues. Between the trimmed V and J ends, which lost 4 bases and 1 base, there was a span of 7 bases. Germline V gene sequence: CDR1 WNHNN, CDR2 SYGVQD (reference sequence). This CDR3 reads CASSVHRNTEAFF. CDR3 in DNA: TGCGCCAGCAGTGTTCATAGGAACACTGAAGCTTTCTTT.

The rearrangement links TRBV30 to TRBJ2-7; a possible D gene is TRBD1 (5 bases). Germline V gives CDR1 GTSNPN, CDR2 SVGIG (reference sequence). Trimming removed 0 bases from V and 3 bases from J, with 15 bases in between. The CDR3 contains 15 residues. For the CDR3, the DNA is TGTGCCTGGAGTGTACAGTATGGGGCGGTCTACGAGCAGTACTTC. Protein: CAWSVQYGAVYEQYF.

The chain has TRBV7-9 and TRBJ2-7, with 7 nucleotides matching TRBD1. The CDR3 is 14 residues long. Germline V CDR1 and CDR2: SEHNR, FQNEAQ (reference sequence). Germline trimming cut 5 bases from V and 2 bases from J; bases unmatched to any gene: 6. The CDR3 coding sequence is TGTGCCAGCAGCCGTGAGGGGGCCGCCTACGAGCAGTACTTC. Protein sequence: CASSREGAAYEQYF.

For the CDR3, the DNA is TGTGCCAGCAGCGTAGAAGGGGCTAGCGGGAGCAAATCCTACAATGAGCAGTTCTTC. Translation gives CASSVEGASGSKSYNEQFF. J is TRBJ2-1 and V is TRBV9; 10 bases fit TRBD2. The CDR3 extends over 19 amino acids. The V segment lost 0 bases and the J segment 1 base; nucleotides outside the gene matches: 10. Germline CDR1 SGDLS, CDR2 YYNGEE.